This T cell receptor beta chain was observed in a study of breast tumors, draining lymph nodes, adjacent tissues. Findings and caveats of the study: That most tumor T cells come from lymph nodes remained unproven.

As to this clonotype: Its antigen is unidentified. A single base separates this from a much larger clone, so it may be a read error.

Axillary draining lymph nodes of breast cancer patients supplied the node samples. TCRdb itself ran the multiplex PCR reads through MiXCR, one entry per CDR3 protein. The sample lists some 120,000 distinct CDR3 sequences; about 20% were seen once. The CDR3 sequence is 15 residues long. Germline V gene data show CDR1 as LGHNA and CDR2 as YNFKEQ. This sequence was found in a female donor with breast cancer. Some clones in this sample may be carry-over from other donors' samples. Sequencing used axillary lymph node tissue. The rearrangement uses TRBV4-2 and TRBJ2-7, with 7 bases that match TRBD1. CDR3 residues: CAGSPIPTGSYEQYF. CDR3 nucleotides: TGTGCCGGCAGCCCGATACCGACAGGGTCCTACGAGCAGTACTTC.